These T cell receptor beta chains were read from a single sample in a study of vaccination effects on CD4 cells after COVID-19. Some clones are missing from TCRdb's copy, which holds only in-frame ones; the method was immunoSEQ multiplex PCR. The sample holds around 15,000 clones, 75% seen once. These TCRs are of unknown antigen specificity. The sequences come from CD4+ T cells from PBMCs cultured with HCoV-NL63 spike peptides, collected after COVID-19 vaccination. These receptors all come from a human donor who received a COVID-19 vaccine. Each CDR3 is given with its conserved first and last residue. D genes are given only for firm matches. Clone size is shown for a subset of rows, as once, few, many or a class of expanded clone.

j_gene: TRBJ1-1
v_gene: TRBV19
d_gene: .
abundance: .
CDR3aa: CASSKDRDTEAFF
CDR3nt: TGTGCCAGTAGTAAAGACAGAGACACTGAAGCTTTCTTT

j_gene: TRBJ1-1
v_gene: TRBV19
d_gene: .
abundance: .
CDR3aa: CASRINDRGAAFF
CDR3nt: TGTGCCAGTAGGATTAATGACCGGGGTGCAGCTTTCTTT

j_gene: TRBJ2-1
v_gene: TRBV5-1
d_gene: TRBD2
abundance: .
CDR3aa: CASSQGLAAGNEQFF
CDR3nt: TGCGCCAGCAGTCAGGGACTAGCGGCGGGCAATGAGCAGTTCTTC

j_gene: TRBJ2-1
v_gene: TRBV4-3
d_gene: .
abundance: once
CDR3aa: CASSQDHRDEQFF
CDR3nt: TGCGCCAGCAGCCAAGACCACCGCGATGAGCAGTTCTTC

j_gene: TRBJ1-3
v_gene: TRBV19
d_gene: .
abundance: .
CDR3aa: CASSLGLGSSGNTIYF
CDR3nt: TGTGCCAGTAGTCTCGGACTGGGTAGCTCTGGAAACACCATATATTTT

j_gene: TRBJ1-5
v_gene: TRBV1
d_gene: .
abundance: few
CDR3aa: CTSGGTINSNQPQHF
CDR3nt: TGCACCAGCGGAGGGACTATTAATAGCAATCAGCCCCAGCATTTT

j_gene: TRBJ2-7
v_gene: TRBV10-3
d_gene: TRBD2
abundance: .
CDR3aa: CAIRHSGGAYEQYF
CDR3nt: TGTGCCATCAGGCATAGCGGGGGGGCCTACGAGCAGTACTTC

j_gene: TRBJ2-7
v_gene: TRBV4-2
d_gene: .
abundance: .
CDR3aa: CASSQAGGHEQYF
CDR3nt: TGTGCCAGCAGCCAAGCCGGGGGTCACGAGCAGTACTTC

j_gene: TRBJ1-6
v_gene: TRBV5-1
d_gene: TRBD1
abundance: .
CDR3aa: CASRGITGDNSPLHF
CDR3nt: TGCGCCAGCAGGGGCATAACAGGGGATAATTCACCCCTCCACTTT

j_gene: TRBJ2-6
v_gene: TRBV2
d_gene: .
abundance: .
CDR3aa: CASVFSGANVLTF
CDR3nt: TGTGCCAGCGTTTTCTCTGGGGCCAACGTCCTGACTTTC

j_gene: TRBJ2-7
v_gene: TRBV5-1
d_gene: .
abundance: .
CDR3aa: CASSLIRGSGKRSSYEQYF
CDR3nt: TGCGCCAGCAGCTTGATTCGCGGTAGCGGTAAGAGGAGCTCCTACGAGCAGTACTTC

j_gene: TRBJ1-1
v_gene: TRBV4-1
d_gene: .
abundance: .
CDR3aa: CASSQVERSEAFF
CDR3nt: TGCGCCAGCAGCCAAGTGGAACGGTCTGAAGCTTTCTTT

j_gene: TRBJ1-3
v_gene: TRBV9
d_gene: .
abundance: .
CDR3aa: CASSAGSSGNTIYF
CDR3nt: TGTGCCAGCAGCGCAGGGAGCTCTGGAAACACCATATATTTT

j_gene: TRBJ2-5
v_gene: TRBV30
d_gene: TRBD1
abundance: .
CDR3aa: CACLRGQGLGTQYF
CDR3nt: TGTGCCTGCCTAAGGGGACAGGGTTTAGGGACCCAGTACTTC

j_gene: TRBJ1-2
v_gene: TRBV7-9
d_gene: .
abundance: .
CDR3aa: CASSLASRDGYTF
CDR3nt: TGTGCCAGCAGCTTAGCGTCCCGGGATGGCTACACCTTC

j_gene: TRBJ1-1
v_gene: TRBV11-3
d_gene: TRBD1
abundance: .
CDR3aa: CASSLGRGSGEAFF
CDR3nt: TGTGCCAGCAGCTTGGGCAGGGGGAGTGGTGAAGCTTTCTTT

j_gene: TRBJ2-2
v_gene: TRBV5-1
d_gene: .
abundance: .
CDR3aa: CASSTGTVTGELFF
CDR3nt: TGCGCCAGCAGCACCGGGACTGTAACCGGGGAGCTGTTTTTT

j_gene: TRBJ1-5
v_gene: TRBV3-1/TRBV3-2
d_gene: .
abundance: .
CDR3aa: CASSQGPEAQHF
CDR3nt: TGTGCCAGCAGCCAGGGACCGGAGGCCCAGCATTTT

j_gene: TRBJ1-1
v_gene: TRBV6-2/TRBV6-3
d_gene: .
abundance: .
CDR3aa: CASSWVRAAGRRNTEAFF
CDR3nt: TGTGCCAGCAGTTGGGTAAGGGCCGCGGGCCGGAGGAACACTGAAGCTTTCTTT

j_gene: TRBJ1-2
v_gene: TRBV10-3
d_gene: TRBD1
abundance: .
CDR3aa: CAISETGQGYGYTF
CDR3nt: TGTGCCATCAGTGAAACGGGACAGGGTTATGGCTACACCTTC

j_gene: TRBJ2-1
v_gene: TRBV5-5
d_gene: .
abundance: once
CDR3aa: CASSRSDPYYNEQFF
CDR3nt: TGTGCCAGCAGCCGCTCGGACCCCTACTACAATGAGCAGTTCTTC

j_gene: TRBJ1-2
v_gene: TRBV20-1
d_gene: .
abundance: .
CDR3aa: CSASGGHGYTF
CDR3nt: TGCAGTGCTAGTGGGGGACATGGCTACACCTTC

j_gene: TRBJ2-7
v_gene: TRBV7-3
d_gene: TRBD1
abundance: .
CDR3aa: CASSLGTGEGYEQYF
CDR3nt: TGTGCCAGCAGCTTAGGGACAGGGGAGGGGTACGAGCAGTACTTC

j_gene: TRBJ1-2
v_gene: TRBV29-1
d_gene: TRBD1
abundance: .
CDR3aa: CSGGTAQRGARNYGYTF
CDR3nt: TGCAGCGGTGGGACAGCACAAAGAGGGGCTAGAAACTATGGCTACACCTTC

j_gene: TRBJ2-3
v_gene: TRBV6-5
d_gene: .
abundance: .
CDR3aa: CASSYSGSRTDTQYF
CDR3nt: TGTGCCAGCAGTTACTCGGGCAGCCGCACAGATACGCAGTATTTT

j_gene: TRBJ1-2
v_gene: TRBV6-5
d_gene: TRBD1
abundance: .
CDR3aa: CASSYRGQNYGYTF
CDR3nt: TGTGCCAGCAGTTACCGGGGACAGAACTATGGCTACACCTTC

j_gene: TRBJ2-5
v_gene: TRBV5-1
d_gene: TRBD2
abundance: .
CDR3aa: CASSPGTSGKKQETQYF
CDR3nt: TGCGCCAGCAGCCCCGGGACTAGCGGGAAAAAACAAGAGACCCAGTACTTC